The 9 T cell receptor beta chains below were found in one sample sequenced in a study of Graves' ophthalmopathy and Graves' hyperthyroidism. RNA transcripts yielded amplified TCR beta CDR3 regions. Second-round multiplex PCR came after a first-round RT-PCR that employed HTBI primers. TCRdb re-called the multiplex PCR reads through MiXCR, storing one row per CDR3 protein. The data contain roughly 500,000 distinct CDR3 sequences, about 15% of them singletons. Specimen: blood. These receptors were collected from a woman under 40 with Graves' ophthalmopathy.

This clonotype was recorded a few times. The chain combines TRBV6-5 with TRBJ1-6, with TRBD1 identical over 7 bases. V lost 8 bases and J lost 10; bases outside the gene matches: 11. From germline, CDR1 is MNHEY and CDR2 SVGAGI. CDR3 size: 14 residues. CDR3 sequence reads: CASAPRGMESPLHF. CDR3 sequence (DNA): TGTGCCAGCGCACCCAGGGGGATGGAGTCACCCCTCCACTTT.

This clonotype appeared many times. The genes are TRBV7-9 and TRBJ1-2; D call uncertain. V shed 1 base and J shed 7 bases, with 7 bases lying between them. Germline V gene data show CDR1 as SEHNR and CDR2 as FQNEAQ (reference sequence). The CDR3 runs to 12 residues. DNA of the CDR3: TGTGCCAGCAGCTTAGGGCAGTTTGGCTACACCTTC. This codes for CASSLGQFGYTF.

At least ten counts were recorded for this clonotype. The chain links TRBV18 to TRBJ2-5; unclear D gene. V lost 6 bases and J lost 2, with 7 bases in between. The germline gives CDR1 KGHSH, CDR2 LQKENI. The CDR3 spans 12 residues. CDR3 loop: CASSTEQETQYF. DNA of the CDR3: TGTGCCAGCTCCACGGAACAAGAGACCCAGTACTTC.

This clonotype was picked up many times. The rearrangement links TRBV6-5 to TRBJ2-7, with unresolved D. Trimming left V 2 bases short and J 7 bases short, with 12 bases between. CDR1 and CDR2 (germline): MNHEY, SVGAGI. CDR3 length: 13 amino acids. The chain's CDR3 is CASSYPPSREQYF. In nucleotides, the CDR3 is TGTGCCAGCAGTTACCCACCCTCTCGGGAGCAGTACTTC.

The rearrangement uses TRBV6-1 and TRBJ2-5, with 8 bases lining up with TRBD1. The trim removed 5 bases at V and 2 bases at J, leaving 13 bases unmatched. The CDR3 runs to 17 residues. Germline V lookup: CDR1 MNHNS, CDR2 SASEGT. The CDR3 region is CASSQIWTGTVQETQYF. Written as DNA, the CDR3 is TGTGCCAGCAGTCAAATCTGGACAGGGACTGTTCAAGAGACCCAGTACTTC.

The gene calls are TRBV4-1 and TRBJ2-2; 12 nucleotides agree with TRBD2. V lost 3 bases to trimming and J lost 4 bases; unmatched junction nucleotides: 6. CDR3 length: 17 residues. Germline CDR1 MGHRA, CDR2 YSYEKL. The CDR3 coding sequence is TGCGCCAGCAGCCACGGAAGACTAGCGGGGGTCACCGGGGAGCTGTTTTTT. Protein: CASSHGRLAGVTGELFF.

This clonotype appeared many times. The chain joins TRBV24-1 to TRBJ2-7; a weak D match, TRBD1 (6 bases). This CDR3 comprises 13 residues. CDR1 and CDR2 from the germline V gene are KGHDR and SFDVKD. The V gene lost 2 bases and the J gene lost 6 bases, with 10 bases spanning the gap. The DNA for the CDR3 is TGTGCCACCAGTGATTGGGACACGCGCGAGCAGTACTTC. This sequence encodes CATSDWDTREQYF.

This clonotype was observed at least ten times. The chain links TRBV19 to TRBJ2-2; D possibly matches TRBD1 or TRBD2 (6 bases each). The CDR3 runs 15 residues. Trimming left V 3 bases short and J 4 bases short, with 12 bases between. Germline lookup yields CDR1 LNHDA and CDR2 SQIVND (reference sequence). The chain's CDR3 is CASSIAEGGTGELFF. In DNA form, the CDR3 reads TGTGCCAGTAGTATCGCCGAGGGGGGCACCGGGGAGCTGTTTTTT. Full variable domain (missing parts from reference TRBV19 and TRBJ2-2): DGGITQSPKYLFRKEGQNVTLSCEQNLNHDAMYWYRQDPGQGLRLIYYSQIVNDFQKGDIAEGYSVSREKKESFPLTVTSAQKNPTAFYLCASSIAEGGTGELFFGEGSRLTVL.

The table lists this clonotype with many counts. The gene calls are TRBV28 and TRBJ1-5; D not certain. There are 15 residues in the CDR3. The V end was cut by 5 bases, the J end by 2 bases, with 13 bases between. The germline V gene has CDR1 MDHEN and CDR2 SYDVKM. The CDR3 region has the DNA TGTGCCAGCAGTAGCGATACTTTGGGCAATCAGCCCCAGCATTTT. This gives the protein CASSSDTLGNQPQHF.